This TCR beta chain was captured in a study of CD8+CD57+ T cells in acquired aplastic anemia. This CDR3 is built from 16 residues. Trimming removed 3 bases from V and 0 bases from J, with 15 bases in between. Germline loops: CDR1 SGHRS, CDR2 YFSETQ. The patients chosen for sequencing had shown expansion of CD8+CD57+ cells (detected by flow cytometry). By the time of blood sampling, patients had still received no therapy. Whole-study findings and limits: Patients and controls shared 25 to 30 CD8+ CDR3 sequences, which appeared highly expressed in patients and within their immunodominant clones. Between patients and controls, CD8+ Simpson's diversity did not vary significantly.

As to this clonotype: Its antigen remains unknown. A single base separates this from a much larger clone, so it may be a read error. Lacking the conserved final phenylalanine or tryptophan, this CDR3 likely reflects a read error.

TCR beta VDJ and CDR3 were profiled, and genomic DNA was the template. TCRdb independently ran MiXCR on the reads; one entry per CDR3 protein. Of roughly 220,000 distinct CDR3 sequences in the sample, roughly 60% were seen once. V and J are TRBV5-1 and TRBJ1-1; unclear D gene. The receptor was isolated from a human donor with aplastic anemia. Sequencing input: sorted CD4+, CD8+, or CD8+CD57+ T cells (not recorded which) from PBMCs. CDR3 residues: CASSSRGDSMNTEAFL. CDR3 DNA: TGCGCCAGCAGCTCTCGGGGAGATTCCATGAACACTGAAGCTTTCCTT.